This T cell receptor (beta chain) comes out of a study of cytomegalovirus exposure and HLA in healthy donors (dated by TCRdb to the late 2010s). For the study in its entirety: In an earlier analysis of around 540 of the donors, 276 Gb of sequence data and about 110 million unique TCR beta sequences from about 190 million T cells were reported. An early release covering roughly 580 HLA-typed donors comprised about 300 gigabases of sequencing data and roughly 85 million unique TCR sequences. Of the 350 to 450 genotyped donors, 65% to 90% were placed in the genetic ancestry cluster associated with self-reported Caucasian donors. The study aimed to test whether cataloging public T cell receptors could reveal signatures of past pathogen exposure. The study used immunosequencing to profile the T cell repertoires of 666 subjects and linked those repertoires to cytomegalovirus serostatus. In addition to the first cohort of approximately 650 subjects, a separate validation cohort of 130 or so different subjects was used. High-throughput TCR immunosequencing, statistical association of individual TCRs with disease status, and machine learning were combined to predict cytomegalovirus infection status. A later analysis re-examined previously published TCR beta repertoires from about 670 donors and added high-resolution HLA genotyping to investigate patterns of TCR occurrence. Rather than using new phenotypic data, the later analysis identified candidate immune exposures from TCR beta sequences and from how often those sequences occurred across donors. In an earlier analysis of 550 to 700 of the donors, high-throughput TCR beta sequencing was used to judge whether each TCR beta V gene segment behaved as functional or pseudogenic. Donor age, sex, ethnicity and CMV serostatus were compiled alongside the repertoire data. Genome-wide SNP genotypes for about 65% of the roughly 670 donors were used in a later genetic analysis, which treated that subset as a discovery cohort. Every discovery cohort repertoire had been produced on one sequencing platform. HLA typing covered class I and class II loci at four-digit resolution. Typing coverage varied by locus: roughly 629-640 donors for A, B, C, DRB1 and DQB1; approximately 500 for DQA1; more than 600 for DPA1; approximately 470 for DPB1. A few DR-DQ haplotypes were handled as single units for association and clustering because linkage in the cohort was strong. Among some 410 genotyped donors of the cohort, an average of 235,054 unique TCR beta nucleotide sequences were sequenced per donor, about a sixth of them non-productive. Study-wide findings and limitations: At a false discovery rate of 0.05, a later analysis linked 16,000 or so TCR beta sequences to specific HLA alleles. The classifier was reported to diagnose cytomegalovirus status with high specificity and sensitivity in both the original cohort and the validation cohort. Sequencing depth was assumed to be roughly uniform across donors in the presence/absence analyses, though that assumption may not hold. Several of the top co-occurrence clusters appeared to be linked to parvovirus B19, influenza, CMV and Epstein-Barr virus, according to a later analysis. Fewer than 20 rarely observed V segments, including chromosome 9 orphons, were excluded from the earlier analysis of almost 600 of the donors because counts were too low. According to a later genetic analysis, donors in an Asian-associated ancestry cluster had fewer N-insertions in productive TCRs than the roughly 700-donor mean. Some IMGT-functional V segments, including TRBV6-2 and TRBV6-3, could not be distinguished by the 87-base-pair reads and were therefore excluded. When HLA alleles, especially DR and DQ, strongly co-occurred, attributing TCR associations to individual alleles was difficult. The authors suggested that the approach could potentially be generalized to other disease states and immunological phenotypes. For the cohort, immune exposure information was limited to CMV serostatus. Because HLA typing was missing for some donors at each locus, association tests included only the typed subset. A later genetic analysis associated a missense DCLRE1C variant with V-gene and J-gene trimming of TCR beta chains, and an independent cohort replicated the association. A later analysis found that most CMV-associated TCR beta chains appeared HLA-restricted, with HLA associations seemingly driven largely by CMV exposure. Linkage disequilibrium might explain the correlated functional status among segregating V segments, but an unknown experimental factor could not be excluded. Three of the identified cytomegalovirus-associated TCR beta chains were confirmed in vitro to be specific for cytomegalovirus antigens. A further reported finding was that TCR beta sequences accurately predicted the HLA-A and HLA-B alleles for most subjects in the first cohort. Most TCR sequences were seen in very few donors, while some public TCRs were found in many individuals. The cohort was sequenced for TCR beta chains only, and without alpha or paired-chain data the features that could be detected were limited. In a later analysis, HLA-associated TCR beta chains were found to be more clonally expanded and to have lower generation probabilities than equally common non-associated chains. A cluster of highly shared sequence variants was judged likely to represent a technical artifact of the sequencing pipeline. According to a later analysis, TCR association rates differed among HLA loci, with DRB1 alleles showing the most associated TCRs and HLA-C alleles showing the fewest. In an earlier analysis of roughly 560 of the donors, most TCR beta V segments were observed in productive rearrangements about 87% or about 30% of the time, broadly matching IMGT annotations. The study listed over 150 TCR beta chains as associated with cytomegalovirus.

Trimming removed 0 bases from V and 6 bases from J, leaving 12 bases between the germline ends. The cysteine opens and the phenylalanine closes a CDR3 of 14 amino acids. The CDR3 DNA has 42 bases and is translated from base 1. CDR1 and CDR2, per the germline V gene (reference sequence), are MNHEY and SMNVEV. The cohort consisted of 650 to 700 healthy bone marrow donors. At the time of sampling, all cohort members were nominally healthy, though unrecorded immune exposures were likely present. The donor was CMV seronegative and belonged to the group of roughly 330 seronegative cohort members. Each donor provided a peripheral blood sample, and peripheral blood mononuclear cells were used for TCR beta sequencing. The Qiagen DNeasy Blood Extraction Kit was used to extract genomic DNA from the blood cell samples. The method behind the library was the immunoSEQ multiplex PCR assay. For the multiplex PCR, a mixture combining 60 forward primers for TCR Vbeta segments and 13 reverse primers for TCR Jbeta segments was used. The CDR3 region of rearranged TCR beta genes was amplified from genomic DNA with a multiplex PCR assay. Amplified TCR beta libraries were sequenced as 87-base-pair reads on the Illumina HiSeq System. From the authors' description of their analysis: In a later analysis, tens of millions of unique TCR beta chains were counted across the 650 to 750 repertoires, and about 10 million of these chains were shared by at least two donors. A nearest-neighbor algorithm error-corrected the raw reads and collapsed the reads into unique sequences, merging closely related sequences to remove PCR and sequencing errors. To assign V, D and J gene segments, CDR3 sequences were aligned to IMGT reference sequences. For a sequence to be retained, a match of at least six nucleotides to both a V gene segment and a J gene segment was required. A rearrangement counted as productive if the CDR3 had no stop codons and remained in frame with V and J, and every other rearrangement counted as non-productive. CDR3 was defined by IMGT convention, running from the second conserved V-encoded cysteine to the conserved J-encoded phenylalanine. Sequences without an unambiguous match to a single V gene segment were excluded from the earlier analysis of over 500 of the donors. In an earlier analysis of approximately 610 of the donors, V segments were called functional above 56.7% productive rearrangements and were called segregating when the between-donor standard deviation exceeded 5%. A statistical classification framework was developed to diagnose cytomegalovirus status using the catalog of TCR beta chain sequences. V and J gene assignment, in a later analysis, came from comparing TCR nucleotide sequences with IMGT/GENE-DB human TR gene sequences. Using the TCRdist pipeline, a later analysis assigned CDR3 sequences along with most-parsimonious VDJ recombination scenarios. In a later analysis, each TCR beta chain was defined by its CDR3 amino acid sequence together with its V-gene family, and reads lacking a unique V-gene family were excluded. In a later analysis, 500 to 700 highly shared, low-generation-probability nucleotide sequences were removed to address suspected cross-contamination and a sequencing artifact. For each public chain, a later analysis derived a clonal expansion index from normalized ranks of inferred template counts within each repertoire. Generation probabilities in a later analysis came from a VDJ recombination model fitted to out-of-frame rearrangements, and those results were checked against IGoR. Hypergeometric tests were used in a later analysis to score TCR-TCR, TCR-HLA and TCR-CMV co-occurrence, with a repertoire-size bias correction applied to the TCR pairs. False discovery rates were estimated in a later analysis by permuting HLA or CMV assignments 20 times. In a later analysis, co-occurring TCRs were grouped using DBSCAN, with TCRdist sequence similarity added in when clustering inside HLA-allele-positive subsets. Repertoires with fewer than 30,000 or more than 120,000 public chains, plus five repertoires with anomalous nucleotide sharing, were excluded from co-occurrence clustering. TCRdb's version of the immuneACCESS table is confined to in-frame rearrangements and falls short of the full clone set. An unresolved V gene accounts for under half of the shortfall where checked; the remainder is of unknown origin. V, J and clone size were drawn from that table, and D and trimming were deduced from the DNA. Per the sample table, the count is 130,000 or so clones. Over 2% of the sample lies in the top ten.

As to this clone: This receptor's antigen is unknown.

This receptor chain uses TRBV27 and TRBJ2-7, with a weak D call of TRBD1 (6 bases match). The source is a woman under 30 in good health and CMV-seronegative. Input material: PBMCs. Here the CDR3 is given as CASSLSKSRGEQYF. The DNA sequence follows: TGTGCCAGCAGTTTATCCAAAAGCAGGGGCGAGCAGTACTTC.